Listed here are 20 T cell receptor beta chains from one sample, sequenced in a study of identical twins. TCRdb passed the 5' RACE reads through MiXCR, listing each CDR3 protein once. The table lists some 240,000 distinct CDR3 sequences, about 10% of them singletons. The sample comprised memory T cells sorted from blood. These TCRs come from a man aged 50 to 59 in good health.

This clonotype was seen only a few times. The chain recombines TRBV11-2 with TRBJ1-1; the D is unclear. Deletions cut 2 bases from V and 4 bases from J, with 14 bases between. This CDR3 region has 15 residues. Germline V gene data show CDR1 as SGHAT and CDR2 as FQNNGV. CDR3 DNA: TGTGCCAGCAGCTTATGGGGTGACACTCTCACTGAAGCTTTCTTT. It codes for CASSLWGDTLTEAFF.

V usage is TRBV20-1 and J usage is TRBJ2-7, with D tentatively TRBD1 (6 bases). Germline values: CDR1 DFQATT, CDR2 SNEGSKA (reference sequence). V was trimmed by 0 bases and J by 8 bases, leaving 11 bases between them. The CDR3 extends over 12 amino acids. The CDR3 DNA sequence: TGCAGTGCTAGAGAGGGGGCAGCAAAGCAGTACTTC. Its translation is CSAREGAAKQYF.

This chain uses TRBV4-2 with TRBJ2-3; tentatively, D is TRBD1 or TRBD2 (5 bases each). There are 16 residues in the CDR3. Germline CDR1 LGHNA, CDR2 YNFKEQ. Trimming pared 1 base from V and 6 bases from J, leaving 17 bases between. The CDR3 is CASSQVGAQTGDTQYF. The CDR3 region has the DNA TGTGCCAGCAGCCAAGTCGGGGCCCAGACCGGGGATACGCAGTATTTT.

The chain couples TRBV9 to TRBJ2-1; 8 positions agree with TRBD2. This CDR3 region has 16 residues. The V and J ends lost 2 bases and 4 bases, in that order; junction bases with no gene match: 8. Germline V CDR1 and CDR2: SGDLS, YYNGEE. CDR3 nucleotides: TGTGCCAGCAGCGTCCTCTTCGGGACTAGTTACAATGAGCAGTTCTTC. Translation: CASSVLFGTSYNEQFF.

The CDR3 DNA sequence: TGTGCCATCAATGACAGGGAGGGTCAGCCCCAGCATTTT. Amino acids: CAINDREGQPQHF. The chain has TRBV10-3 and TRBJ1-5; 7 bases align to TRBD1. Trimming took 7 bases from V and 6 from J; bases not matched to a gene: 6. Germline CDR1 ENHRY, CDR2 SYGVKD. CDR3 length: 13 residues.

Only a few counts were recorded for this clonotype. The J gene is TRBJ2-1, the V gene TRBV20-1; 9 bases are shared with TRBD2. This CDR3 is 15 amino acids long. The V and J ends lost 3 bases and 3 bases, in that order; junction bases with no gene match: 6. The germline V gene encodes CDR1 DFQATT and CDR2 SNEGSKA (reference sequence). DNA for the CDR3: TGCAGTGCTAGTATTGGCGGGGGGGGCTACAATGAGCAGTTCTTC. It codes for CSASIGGGGYNEQFF.

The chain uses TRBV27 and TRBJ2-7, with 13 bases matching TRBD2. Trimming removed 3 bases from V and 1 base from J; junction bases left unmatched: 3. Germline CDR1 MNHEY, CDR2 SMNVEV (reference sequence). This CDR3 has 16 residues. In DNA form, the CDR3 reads TGTGCCAGCAGTTTCCTGGGACTAGCGGGATCCTACGAGCAGTACTTC. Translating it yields CASSFLGLAGSYEQYF.

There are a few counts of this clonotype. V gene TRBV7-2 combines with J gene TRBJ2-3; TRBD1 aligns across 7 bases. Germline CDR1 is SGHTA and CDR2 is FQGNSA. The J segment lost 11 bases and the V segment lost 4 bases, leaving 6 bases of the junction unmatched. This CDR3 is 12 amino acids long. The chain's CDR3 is CASSSTGSRQYF. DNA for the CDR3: TGTGCCAGCAGCTCGACAGGGAGTAGGCAGTATTTT.

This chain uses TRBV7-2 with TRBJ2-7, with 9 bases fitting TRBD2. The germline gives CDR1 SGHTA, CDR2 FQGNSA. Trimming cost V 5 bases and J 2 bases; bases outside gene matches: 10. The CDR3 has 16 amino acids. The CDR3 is CASSPISSGGTYEQYF. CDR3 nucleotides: TGTGCCAGCAGCCCTATTAGCAGCGGGGGGACCTACGAGCAGTACTTC.

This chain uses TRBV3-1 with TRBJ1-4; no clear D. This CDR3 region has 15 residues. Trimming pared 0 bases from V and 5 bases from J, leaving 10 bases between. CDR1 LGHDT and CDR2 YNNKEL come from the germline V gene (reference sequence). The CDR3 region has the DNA TGTGCCAGCAGCCAAGAAATCGGACCAAATGAAAAACTGTTTTTT. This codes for CASSQEIGPNEKLFF.

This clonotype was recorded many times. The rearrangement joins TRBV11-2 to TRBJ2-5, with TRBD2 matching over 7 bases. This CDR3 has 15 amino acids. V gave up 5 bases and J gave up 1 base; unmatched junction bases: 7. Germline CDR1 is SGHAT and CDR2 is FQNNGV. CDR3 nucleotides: TGTGCCAGCAGCCCGCCGACTAGCAGCCAAGAGACCCAGTACTTC. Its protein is CASSPPTSSQETQYF.

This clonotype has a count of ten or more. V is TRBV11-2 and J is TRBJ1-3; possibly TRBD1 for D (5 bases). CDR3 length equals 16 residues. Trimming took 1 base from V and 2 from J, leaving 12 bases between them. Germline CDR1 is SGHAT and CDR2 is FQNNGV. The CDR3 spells CASSLVGRAPGNTIYF. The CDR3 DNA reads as TGTGCCAGCAGCTTAGTGGGCAGGGCGCCTGGAAACACCATATATTTT.

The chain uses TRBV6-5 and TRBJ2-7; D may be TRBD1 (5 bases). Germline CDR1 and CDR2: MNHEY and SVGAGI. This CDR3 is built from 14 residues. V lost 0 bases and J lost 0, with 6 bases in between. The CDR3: CASSYSDTSYEQYF. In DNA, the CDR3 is TGTGCCAGCAGTTACTCGGACACCTCCTACGAGCAGTACTTC.

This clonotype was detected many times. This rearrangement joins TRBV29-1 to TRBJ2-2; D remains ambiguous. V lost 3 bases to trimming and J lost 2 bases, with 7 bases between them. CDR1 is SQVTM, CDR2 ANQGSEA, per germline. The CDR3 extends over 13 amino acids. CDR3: CSVDGGNTGELFF. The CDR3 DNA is TGCAGCGTTGACGGCGGAAACACCGGGGAGCTGTTTTTT.

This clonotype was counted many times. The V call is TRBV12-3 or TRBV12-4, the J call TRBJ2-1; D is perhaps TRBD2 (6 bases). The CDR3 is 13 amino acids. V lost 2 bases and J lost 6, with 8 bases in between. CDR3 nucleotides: TGTGCCAGCAGTTTAATCGGGGGCAATGAGCAGTTCTTC. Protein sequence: CASSLIGGNEQFF.

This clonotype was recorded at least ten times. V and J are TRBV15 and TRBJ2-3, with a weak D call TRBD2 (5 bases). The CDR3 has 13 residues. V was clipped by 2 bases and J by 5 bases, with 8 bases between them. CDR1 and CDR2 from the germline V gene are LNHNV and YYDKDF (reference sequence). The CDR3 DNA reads TGTGCCACCAGCAGACGGGGTGGAGATACGCAGTATTTT. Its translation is CATSRRGGDTQYF.

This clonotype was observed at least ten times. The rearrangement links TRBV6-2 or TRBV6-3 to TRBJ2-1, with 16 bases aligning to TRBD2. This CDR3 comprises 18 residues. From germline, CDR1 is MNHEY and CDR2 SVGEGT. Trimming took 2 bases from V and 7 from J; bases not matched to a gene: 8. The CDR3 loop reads CASSYPGTSGGVRNEQFF. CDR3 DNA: TGTGCCAGCAGTTACCCAGGGACTAGCGGGGGGGTGAGAAATGAGCAGTTCTTC.

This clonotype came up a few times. CDR3 in amino acids: CASSGLADEQFF. DNA of the CDR3: TGTGCCAGCAGTGGACTAGCCGATGAGCAGTTCTTC. The rearrangement links TRBV6-2 or TRBV6-3 to TRBJ2-1, with 8 bases fitting TRBD2. There are 12 residues in the CDR3. Germline V lookup: CDR1 MNHEY, CDR2 SVGEGT. The ends lost 5 bases at V and 8 bases at J; junction bases unmatched: 2.

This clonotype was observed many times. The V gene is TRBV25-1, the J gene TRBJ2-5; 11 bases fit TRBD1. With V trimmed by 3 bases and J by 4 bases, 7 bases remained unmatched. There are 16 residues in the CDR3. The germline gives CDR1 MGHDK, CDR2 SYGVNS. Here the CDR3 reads CASSDLDRGLGETQYF. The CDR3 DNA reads TGTGCCAGCAGTGATTTGGACAGGGGGCTGGGAGAGACCCAGTACTTC.

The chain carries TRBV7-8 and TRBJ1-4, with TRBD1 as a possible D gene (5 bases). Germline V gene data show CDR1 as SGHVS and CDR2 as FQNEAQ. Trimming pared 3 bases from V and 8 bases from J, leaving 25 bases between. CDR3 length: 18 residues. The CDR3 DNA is TGTGCCAGCAGCTTCCAGCATCAGGGTGCAGGGAGGAGGGAAAAACTGTTTTTT. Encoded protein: CASSFQHQGAGRREKLFF. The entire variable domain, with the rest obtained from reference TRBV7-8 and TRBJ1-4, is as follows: GAGVSQSPRYKVAKRGQDVALRCDPISGHVSLFWYQQALGQGPEFLTYFQNEAQLDKSGLPSDRFFAERPEGSVSTLKIQRTQQEDSAVYLCASSFQHQGAGRREKLFFGSGTQLSVL.